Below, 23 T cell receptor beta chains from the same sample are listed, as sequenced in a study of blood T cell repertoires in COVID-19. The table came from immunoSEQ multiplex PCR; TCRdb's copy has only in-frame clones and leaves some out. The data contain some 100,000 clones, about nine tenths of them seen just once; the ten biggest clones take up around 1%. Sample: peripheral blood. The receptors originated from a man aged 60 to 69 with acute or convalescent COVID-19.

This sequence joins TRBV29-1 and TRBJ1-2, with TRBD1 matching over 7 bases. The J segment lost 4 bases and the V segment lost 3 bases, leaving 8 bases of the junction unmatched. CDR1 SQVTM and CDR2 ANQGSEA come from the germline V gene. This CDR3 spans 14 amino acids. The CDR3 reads CSVDFTGQPYGYTF. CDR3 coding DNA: TGCAGCGTTGACTTCACGGGACAGCCCTATGGCTACACCTTC. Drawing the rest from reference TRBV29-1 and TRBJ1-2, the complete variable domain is SAVISQKPSRDICQRGTSLTIQCQVDSQVTMMFWYRQQPGQSLTLIATANQGSEATYESGFVIDKFPISRPNLTFSTLTVSNMSPEDSSIYLCSVDFTGQPYGYTFGSGTRLTVV.

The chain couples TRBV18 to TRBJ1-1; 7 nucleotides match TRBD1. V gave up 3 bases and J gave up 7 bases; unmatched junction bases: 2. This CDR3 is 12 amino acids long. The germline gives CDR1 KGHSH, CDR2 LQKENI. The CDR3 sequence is CASSPRDSEAFF. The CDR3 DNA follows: TGTGCCAGCTCACCTCGGGACAGTGAAGCTTTCTTT.

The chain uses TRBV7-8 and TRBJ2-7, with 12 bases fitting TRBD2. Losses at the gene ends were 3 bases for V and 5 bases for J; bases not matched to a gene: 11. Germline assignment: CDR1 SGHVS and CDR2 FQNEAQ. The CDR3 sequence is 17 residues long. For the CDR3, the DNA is TGTGCCAGCAGCTTGGGCCTGACTAGCGGGAGAACGGACGAGCAGTACTTC. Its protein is CASSLGLTSGRTDEQYF.

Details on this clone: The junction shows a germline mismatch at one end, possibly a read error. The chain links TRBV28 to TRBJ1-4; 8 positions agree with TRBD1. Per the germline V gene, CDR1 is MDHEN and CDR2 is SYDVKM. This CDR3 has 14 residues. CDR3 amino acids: CASCLSGGSEKLFF. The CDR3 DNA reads TGTGCCAGCTGTTTATCAGGGGGCTCCGAAAAACTGTTTTTT.

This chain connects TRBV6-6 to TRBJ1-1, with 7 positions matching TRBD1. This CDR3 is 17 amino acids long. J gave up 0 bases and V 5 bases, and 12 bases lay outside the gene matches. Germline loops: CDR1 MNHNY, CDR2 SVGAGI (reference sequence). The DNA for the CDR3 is TGTGCCAGCAGTCCAGGGGGTTTTTGGGGTATGAACACTGAAGCTTTCTTT. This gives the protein CASSPGGFWGMNTEAFF.

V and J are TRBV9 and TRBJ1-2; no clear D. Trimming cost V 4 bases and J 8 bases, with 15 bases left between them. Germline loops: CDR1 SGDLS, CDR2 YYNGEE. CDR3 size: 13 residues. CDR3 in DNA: TGTGCCAGCAGCCCTCGGGAGTTGTCCGGCTACACCTTC. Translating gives CASSPRELSGYTF.

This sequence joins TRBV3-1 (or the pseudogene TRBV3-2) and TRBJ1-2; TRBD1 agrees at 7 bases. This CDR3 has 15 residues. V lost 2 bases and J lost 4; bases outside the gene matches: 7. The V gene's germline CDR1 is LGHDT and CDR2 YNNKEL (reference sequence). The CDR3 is CASSQTKQGRYGYTF. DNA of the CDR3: TGTGCCAGCAGCCAAACCAAACAGGGGCGCTATGGCTACACCTTC.

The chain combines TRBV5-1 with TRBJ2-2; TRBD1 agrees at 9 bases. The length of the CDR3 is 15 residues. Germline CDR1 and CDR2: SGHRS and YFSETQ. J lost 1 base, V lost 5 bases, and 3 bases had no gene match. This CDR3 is CASRWGQGNTGELFF. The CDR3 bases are TGCGCCAGCAGATGGGGACAGGGGAACACCGGGGAGCTGTTTTTT. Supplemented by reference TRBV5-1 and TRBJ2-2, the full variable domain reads KAGVTQTPRYLIKTRGQQVTLSCSPISGHRSVSWYQQTPGQGLQFLFEYFSETQRNKGNFPGRFSGRQFSNSRSEMNVSTLELGDSALYLCASRWGQGNTGELFFGEGSRLTVL.

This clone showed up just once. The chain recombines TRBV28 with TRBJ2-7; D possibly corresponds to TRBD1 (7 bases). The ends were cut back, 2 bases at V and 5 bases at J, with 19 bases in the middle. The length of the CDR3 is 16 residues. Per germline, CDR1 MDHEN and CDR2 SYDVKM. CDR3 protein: CASSLRGQLGGHEQYF. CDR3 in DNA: TGTGCCAGCAGTTTAAGGGGACAGTTGGGAGGCCACGAGCAGTACTTC.

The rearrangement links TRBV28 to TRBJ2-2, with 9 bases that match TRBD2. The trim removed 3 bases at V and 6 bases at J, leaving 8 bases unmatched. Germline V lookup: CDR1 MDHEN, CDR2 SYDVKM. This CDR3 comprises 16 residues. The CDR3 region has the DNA TGTGCCAGCAGTTTTTTTTCTAGCGGGATTCCCGGGGAGCTGTTTTTT. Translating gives CASSFFSSGIPGELFF.

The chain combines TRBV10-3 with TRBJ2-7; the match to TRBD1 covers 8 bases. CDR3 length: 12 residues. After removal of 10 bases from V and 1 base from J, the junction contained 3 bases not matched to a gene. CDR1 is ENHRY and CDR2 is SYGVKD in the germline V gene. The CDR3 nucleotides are TGTGCCACCGGACAGGGTTCCTACGAGCAGTACGTC. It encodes CATGQGSYEQYV.

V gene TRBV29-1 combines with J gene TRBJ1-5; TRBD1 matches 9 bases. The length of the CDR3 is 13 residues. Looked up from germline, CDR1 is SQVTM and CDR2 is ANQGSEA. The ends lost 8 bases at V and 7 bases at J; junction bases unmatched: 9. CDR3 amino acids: CSTRQGDGQPQHF. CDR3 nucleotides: TGCAGCACACGACAGGGGGATGGACAGCCCCAGCATTTT.

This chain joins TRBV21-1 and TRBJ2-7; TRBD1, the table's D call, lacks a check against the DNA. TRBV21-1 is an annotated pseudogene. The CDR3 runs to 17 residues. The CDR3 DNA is TGTGCCAGCACCAGGACAGTTCCGCAGTCCAGCTCCTACGAGCAGTACGTC. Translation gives CASTRTVPQSSSYEQYV.

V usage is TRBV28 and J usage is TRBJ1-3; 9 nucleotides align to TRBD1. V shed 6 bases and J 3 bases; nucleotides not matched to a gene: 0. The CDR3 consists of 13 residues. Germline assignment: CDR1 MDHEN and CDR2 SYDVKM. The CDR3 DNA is TGTGCCAGCAGGGACAGGGGTGGAAACACCATATATTTT. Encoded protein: CASRDRGGNTIYF.

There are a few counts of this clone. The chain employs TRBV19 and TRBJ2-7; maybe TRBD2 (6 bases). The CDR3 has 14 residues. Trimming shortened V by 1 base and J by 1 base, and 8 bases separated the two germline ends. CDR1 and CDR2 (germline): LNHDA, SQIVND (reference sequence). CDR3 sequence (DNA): TGTGCCAGTAGTATAGCGGGAGTGTCCTACGAGCAGTACTTC. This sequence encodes CASSIAGVSYEQYF.

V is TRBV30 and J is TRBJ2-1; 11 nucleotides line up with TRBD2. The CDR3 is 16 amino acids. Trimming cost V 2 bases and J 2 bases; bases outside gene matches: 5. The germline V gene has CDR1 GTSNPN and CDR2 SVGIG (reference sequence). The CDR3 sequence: CAWSPGSGRAYNEQFF. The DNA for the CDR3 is TGTGCCTGGAGTCCCGGTAGCGGGAGGGCCTACAATGAGCAGTTCTTC. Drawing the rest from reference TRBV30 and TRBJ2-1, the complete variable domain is SQTIHQWPATLVQPVGSPLSLECTVEGTSNPNLYWYRQAAGRGLQLLFYSVGIGQISSEVPQNLSASRPQDRQFILSSKKLLLSDSGFYLCAWSPGSGRAYNEQFFGPGTRLTVL.

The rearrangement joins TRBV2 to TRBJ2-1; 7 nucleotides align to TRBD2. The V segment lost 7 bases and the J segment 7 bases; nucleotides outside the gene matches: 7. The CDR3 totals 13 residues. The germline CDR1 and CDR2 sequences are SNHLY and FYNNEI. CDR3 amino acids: CASMASGTNEQFF. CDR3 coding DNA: TGTGCCAGCATGGCTAGCGGAACAAATGAGCAGTTCTTC. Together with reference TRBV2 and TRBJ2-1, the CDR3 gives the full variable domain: EPEVTQTPSHQVTQMGQEVILRCVPISNHLYFYWYRQILGQKVEFLVSFYNNEISEKSEIFDDQFSVERPDGSNFTLKIRSTKLEDSAMYFCASMASGTNEQFFGPGTRLTVL.

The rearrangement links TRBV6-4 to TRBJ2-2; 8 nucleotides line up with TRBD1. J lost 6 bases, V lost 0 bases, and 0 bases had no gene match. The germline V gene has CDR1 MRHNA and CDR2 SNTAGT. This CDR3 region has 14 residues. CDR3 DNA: TGTGCCAGCAGTGACTCGACAGGGGCCGGGGAGCTGTTTTTT. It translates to CASSDSTGAGELFF.

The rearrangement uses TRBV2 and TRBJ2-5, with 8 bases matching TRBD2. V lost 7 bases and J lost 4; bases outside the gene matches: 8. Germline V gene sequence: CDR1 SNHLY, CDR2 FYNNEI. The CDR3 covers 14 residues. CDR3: CASTPGGWRETQYF. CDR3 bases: TGTGCCAGCACCCCGGGGGGGTGGAGAGAGACCCAGTACTTC.

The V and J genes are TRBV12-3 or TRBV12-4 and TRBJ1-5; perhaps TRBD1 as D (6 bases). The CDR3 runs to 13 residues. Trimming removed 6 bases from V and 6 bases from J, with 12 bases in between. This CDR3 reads CASSPRGGQPQHF. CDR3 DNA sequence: TGTGCCAGCAGCCCCAGGGGCGGTCAGCCCCAGCATTTT.

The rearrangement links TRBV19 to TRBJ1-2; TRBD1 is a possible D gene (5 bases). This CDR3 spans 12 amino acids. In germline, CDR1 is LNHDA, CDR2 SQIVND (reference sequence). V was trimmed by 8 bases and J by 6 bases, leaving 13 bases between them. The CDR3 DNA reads TGTGCCAGTCCTCCCAGGGTCCATGGCTACACCTTC. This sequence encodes CASPPRVHGYTF.

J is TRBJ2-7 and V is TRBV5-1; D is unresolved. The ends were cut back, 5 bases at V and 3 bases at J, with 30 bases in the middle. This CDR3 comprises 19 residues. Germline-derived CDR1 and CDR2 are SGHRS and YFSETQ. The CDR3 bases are TGCGCCAGCAGGACGACTCCAAAACTTCCCCTGGCTTCCAACTACGAGCAGTACGTC. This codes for CASRTTPKLPLASNYEQYV.

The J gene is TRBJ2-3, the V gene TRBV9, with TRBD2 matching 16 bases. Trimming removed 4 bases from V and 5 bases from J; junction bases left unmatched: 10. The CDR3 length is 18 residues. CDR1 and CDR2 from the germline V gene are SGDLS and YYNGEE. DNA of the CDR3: TGTGCCAGCAGCCGGCGGGGACTAGCGGGAGGGCCGGAAGATACGCAGTATTTT. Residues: CASSRRGLAGGPEDTQYF.